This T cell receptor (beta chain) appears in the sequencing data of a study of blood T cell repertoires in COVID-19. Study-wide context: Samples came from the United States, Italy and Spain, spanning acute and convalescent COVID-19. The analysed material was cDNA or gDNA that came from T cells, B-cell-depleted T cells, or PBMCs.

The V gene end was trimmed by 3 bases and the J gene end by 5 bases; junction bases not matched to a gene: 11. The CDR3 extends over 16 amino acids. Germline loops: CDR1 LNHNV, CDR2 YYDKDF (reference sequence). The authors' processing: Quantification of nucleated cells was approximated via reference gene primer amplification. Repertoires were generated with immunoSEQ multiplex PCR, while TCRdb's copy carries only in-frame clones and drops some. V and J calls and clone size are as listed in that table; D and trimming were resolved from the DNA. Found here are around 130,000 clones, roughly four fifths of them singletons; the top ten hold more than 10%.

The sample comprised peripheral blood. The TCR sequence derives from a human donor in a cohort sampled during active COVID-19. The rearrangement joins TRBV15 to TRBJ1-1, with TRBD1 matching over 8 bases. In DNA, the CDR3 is TGTGCCACCAGCAGGGACGTTACAGGGGGGATAACTGAAGCTTTCTTT. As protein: CATSRDVTGGITEAFF.